This T cell receptor beta chain is drawn from a study of OX40 agonist ivuxolimab in advanced cancers. Study as a whole: Patients were infused with ivuxolimab every 2 weeks at 0.01 to 10 mg/kg. Study findings and constraints: Average numbers of expanded clones were greater in CD8+ T cells than in CD4+.

Autoimmune disease history or systemic immunosuppression excluded patients. Some clones are missing from TCRdb's copy, which holds only in-frame ones; the method was immunoSEQ multiplex PCR. Of roughly 70,000 clones in the sample, around 83% were seen once. On this clone itself: What it binds is not known.

The V gene lost 8 bases and the J gene lost 4 bases, with 15 bases spanning the gap. This CDR3 comprises 14 residues. CDR1 and CDR2 from the germline V gene are MDHEN and SYDVKM. The chain couples TRBV28 to TRBJ1-5, with D perhaps matching TRBD1 (5 bases). The source material was CD4+ or CD8+ T cells sorted from blood, sampled in a trial of the OX40 agonist ivuxolimab. The receptor was isolated from an adult with an advanced solid tumor such as melanoma, head and neck, liver or kidney cancer. The CDR3 reads CASVLPSGNQPQHF. The CDR3 DNA is TGTGCCAGCGTACTACCCTCAGGGAATCAGCCCCAGCATTTT.